The entry below describes one T cell receptor beta chain. PCR primers comprised 60 Vbeta and 13 Jbeta primers. TCRdb's copy holds only in-frame clones and misses some; the assay was immunoSEQ multiplex PCR. The data show about 130,000 clones, approximately 80% seen once. The entry originates in a study of cytomegalovirus exposure and HLA in healthy donors. V was shortened by 6 bases and J by 1 base, with 8 bases between the two germline ends. Germline V lookup: CDR1 SGHAT, CDR2 FQDESV (reference sequence). The CDR3 spans 13 residues. The V and J genes are TRBV11-1 and TRBJ2-3; D unresolved. The sequenced sample was PBMCs. This sequence was found in a man aged 45-65 years in good health and CMV-seronegative. Written as DNA, the CDR3 is TGTGCCAGCAGGCGCGGCCGCACAGATACGCAGTATTTT. This sequence encodes CASRRGRTDTQYF.